The 20 T cell receptor beta chains below come from one sample, sequenced in a study of cytomegalovirus exposure and HLA in healthy donors (dated by TCRdb to the late 2010s). Library preparation employed the immunoSEQ multiplex PCR assay. For the multiplex PCR, a mixture combining 60 forward primers for TCR Vbeta segments and 13 reverse primers for TCR Jbeta segments was used. The immuneACCESS repertoire file appears here via TCRdb, limited to in-frame rearrangements. These files lack a portion of the clones; in checked studies, under half of the deficit traces to unresolved V genes, and the cause of the others is not known. The sample table shows around 140,000 clones, and roughly 80% are seen once. The top ten clonotypes cover less than 2% of the sample. The sample comprised PBMCs. The receptor set was obtained from a man aged 40-55 years in good health and CMV-seronegative.

This chain uses TRBV10-3 with TRBJ2-1; 12 nucleotides line up with TRBD2. Germline trimming cut 6 bases from V and 7 bases from J; bases unmatched to any gene: 10. This CDR3 comprises 16 residues. Per the germline V gene, CDR1 is ENHRY and CDR2 is SYGVKD. CDR3 sequence: CAISDSSGGAGNEQFF. CDR3 DNA sequence: TGTGCCATCAGCGACTCTAGCGGGGGGGCGGGGAATGAGCAGTTCTTC.

There are a few counts of this clone. The chain employs TRBV7-9 and TRBJ2-7, with TRBD2 matching over 8 bases. CDR3 length: 15 amino acids. J lost 6 bases, V lost 1 base, and 8 bases had no gene match. Germline V gene lookup returns CDR1 SEHNR and CDR2 FQNEAQ (reference sequence). Here the CDR3 reads CASSLGGLGSVEQYF. As DNA, the CDR3 is TGTGCCAGCAGCTTAGGGGGACTAGGGAGTGTCGAGCAGTACTTC.

This clone occurred once. V is TRBV4-1 and J is TRBJ2-2; D may be TRBD2 (7 bases). V was cut by 4 bases and J by 11 bases, with 20 bases left in between. CDR3 size: 15 residues. The germline gives CDR1 MGHRA, CDR2 YSYEKL. This CDR3 reads CASSLNRGAIFELFF. CDR3 DNA sequence: TGCGCCAGCAGCCTCAACCGGGGGGCTATCTTCGAGCTGTTTTTT.

This chain joins TRBV7-2 and TRBJ1-3, with a possible D match to TRBD1 (6 bases). The CDR3 runs 15 residues. CDR1 and CDR2 from the germline V gene are SGHTA and FQGNSA. V was trimmed by 5 bases and J by 0 bases, leaving 11 bases between them. The chain's CDR3 is CASSIGQLSGNTIYF. DNA of the CDR3: TGTGCCAGCAGCATAGGACAGCTCTCTGGAAACACCATATATTTT.

This sequence joins TRBV5-1 and TRBJ2-7; 10 bases agree with TRBD1. Germline CDR1 and CDR2: SGHRS and YFSETQ. V shed 4 bases and J 6 bases; nucleotides not matched to a gene: 13. The CDR3 spans 16 residues. The CDR3 spells CASSTRQGAIVGEQYF. The CDR3 region has the DNA TGCGCCAGCAGCACAAGACAGGGGGCAATCGTCGGCGAGCAGTACTTC.

The chain uses TRBV4-3 and TRBJ2-3, with D perhaps TRBD2 (8 bases). The V end lost 2 bases, the J end lost 7 bases, and 25 bases lay between the germline ends. Looked up from germline, CDR1 is LGHNA and CDR2 is YSLEER. The CDR3 has 18 amino acids. The CDR3 nucleotides read TGCGCCAGCAGCCAATTGGCGGGAGGTGCCAGGGGGGAATATACGCAGTATTTT. This translates into CASSQLAGGARGEYTQYF.

As concerns this clone: Other DNA sequences of this sample code for an identical CDR3. The chain is built from TRBV11-3 and TRBJ2-7; 7 bases match TRBD1. The ends lost 4 bases at V and 4 bases at J; junction bases unmatched: 4. This CDR3 spans 13 amino acids. Germline values: CDR1 SGHNT, CDR2 YENEEA. Here the CDR3 reads CASSSTGSYEQYF. For the CDR3, the DNA is TGTGCCAGCAGCTCGACAGGGAGTTACGAGCAGTACTTC.

This chain joins TRBV7-2 and TRBJ1-1; D remains unclear. Germline V lookup: CDR1 SGHTA, CDR2 FQGNSA. The CDR3 has 13 amino acids. Trimming pared 4 bases from V and 0 bases from J, leaving 6 bases between. In DNA, the CDR3 is TGTGCCAGCAGCTCCCACATGAACACTGAAGCTTTCTTT. As protein: CASSSHMNTEAFF.

This clone was picked up one time. The CDR3 here is CASRGTSSYEQYF. CDR3 nucleotides: TGTGCCAGCCGCGGGACTAGCAGCTACGAGCAGTACTTC. The chain recombines TRBV7-2 with TRBJ2-7, with 9 bases that match TRBD2. This CDR3 is 13 amino acids long. CDR1 is SGHTA, CDR2 FQGNSA, per germline. Trimming cost V 8 bases and J 3 bases; bases outside gene matches: 5.

The chain uses TRBV27 and TRBJ1-5, with 11 bases identical to TRBD1. Germline V gene lookup returns CDR1 MNHEY and CDR2 SMNVEV (reference sequence). The CDR3 extends over 16 amino acids. Trimming took 6 bases from V and 2 from J; bases not matched to a gene: 6. CDR3: CASSRGQGVGNQPQHF. The DNA of the CDR3 is TGTGCCAGCAGCCGGGGACAGGGGGTGGGCAATCAGCCCCAGCATTTT.

This clone was counted between two and nine times. The chain recombines TRBV30 with TRBJ1-6, with 9 nucleotides matching TRBD1. Per germline, CDR1 GTSNPN and CDR2 SVGIG (reference sequence). The CDR3 extends over 13 amino acids. The CDR3 coding sequence is TGTGCTGCCCGGACAGGGGCGAATTCACCCCTCCACTTT. Its protein is CAARTGANSPLHF.

This chain links TRBV7-9 with TRBJ1-6; 8 nucleotides match TRBD1. Losses at the gene ends were 6 bases for V and 5 bases for J; bases not matched to a gene: 9. The CDR3 extends over 16 amino acids. CDR1 and CDR2 from the germline V gene are SEHNR and FQNEAQ (reference sequence). The CDR3 reads CASSLWTGTDNSPLHF. The CDR3 DNA is TGTGCCAGCAGTCTCTGGACAGGGACTGATAATTCACCCCTCCACTTT.

The rearrangement uses TRBV2 and TRBJ2-6; 14 positions match TRBD2. CDR3 length: 19 amino acids. Unmatched junction bases numbered 11, after V lost 8 bases and J lost 2 bases. The germline gives CDR1 SNHLY, CDR2 FYNNEI. The CDR3 here is CASAPGLAGVTAGANVLTF. CDR3 in DNA: TGTGCCAGCGCTCCGGGACTAGCGGGAGTTACAGCTGGGGCCAACGTCCTGACTTTC.

This clone was observed a single time. The chain couples TRBV5-4 to TRBJ2-7, with 7 bases that match TRBD2. CDR3 length: 14 residues. The V segment lost 0 bases and the J segment 7 bases; nucleotides outside the gene matches: 7. From germline, CDR1 is SGHNT and CDR2 YYREEE (reference sequence). CDR3 amino acids: CASSLAAGAGEQYF. The CDR3 DNA follows: TGTGCCAGCAGCTTGGCGGCGGGAGCGGGGGAGCAGTACTTC.

V is TRBV19 and J is TRBJ2-3; no clear D. The CDR3 length is 13 residues. Germline CDR1 and CDR2: LNHDA and SQIVND (reference sequence). Trimming stripped 0 bases from V and 3 bases from J, with 4 bases between. The CDR3 loop reads CASSIERTDTQYF. Here the CDR3 DNA reads TGTGCCAGTAGTATAGAGCGGACAGATACGCAGTATTTT.

This clone came up a few times. The chain is built from TRBV10-2 and TRBJ1-5, with 8 bases lining up with TRBD1. Germline V CDR1 and CDR2: WSHSY, SAAADI. This CDR3 is 14 amino acids long. Germline trimming cut 7 bases from V and 4 bases from J; bases unmatched to any gene: 6. CDR3 residues: CASTRDRLNQPQHF. CDR3 nucleotide sequence: TGCGCCAGCACTAGGGACAGGTTAAATCAGCCCCAGCATTTT.

The genes are TRBV14 and TRBJ1-6; 7 bases map to TRBD1. J gave up 7 bases and V 1 base, and 4 bases lay outside the gene matches. Germline values: CDR1 SGHDN, CDR2 FVKESK. The CDR3 is made up of 15 amino acids. The CDR3 coding sequence is TGTGCCAGCAGCCAAGGTAGACAGGGCAATTCACCCCTCCACTTT. This codes for CASSQGRQGNSPLHF.

The chain couples TRBV15 to TRBJ2-3; maybe TRBD2 (6 bases). The CDR3 loop spans 15 amino acids. The germline V gene has CDR1 LNHNV and CDR2 YYDKDF (reference sequence). The germline V and J ends were trimmed by 0 bases and 3 bases, with 10 bases remaining between them. CDR3 nucleotide sequence: TGTGCCACCAGCAGAGATTTACTAGCAACAGATACGCAGTATTTT. Translating gives CATSRDLLATDTQYF.

This clone was picked up one time. The chain couples TRBV10-3 to TRBJ1-2, with D uncertain. V dropped 3 bases and J dropped 8 bases, with 10 bases sitting between them. The germline V gene has CDR1 ENHRY and CDR2 SYGVKD. The CDR3 is made up of 12 amino acids. The CDR3 spells CAISDGEGGYTF. CDR3 in DNA: TGTGCCATCAGTGATGGAGAAGGCGGCTACACCTTC.

The chain uses TRBV5-8 and TRBJ2-4, with D possibly being TRBD1 (5 bases). V lost 2 bases, J lost 0 bases, and 18 bases lay in between. The CDR3 consists of 18 residues. Germline V gene lookup returns CDR1 SGHTS and CDR2 YDEGEE. The CDR3 is CASSLAGPLTLAKNIQYF. CDR3 DNA sequence: TGTGCCAGCAGCTTAGCAGGGCCCCTGACCCTAGCCAAAAACATTCAGTACTTC.